Below, 19 T cell receptor beta chains from the same sample are listed, as sequenced in a study of T-cell memory formation after mild COVID-19. One entry per CDR3 protein results from TCRdb running MiXCR on the 5' RACE reads. The data contain 300,000 to 400,000 distinct CDR3 sequences, 20% to 25% of them singletons. Sequenced: PBMCs or a T cell subset sorted from them (not recorded which). Source of these receptors: an adult woman who had mild COVID-19 (a few samples of this study predate the infection). Cell type and time point are not known.

The gene calls are TRBV5-1 and TRBJ2-7; TRBD1 matches at 7 bases. J gave up 3 bases and V 4 bases, and 19 bases lay outside the gene matches. Germline V CDR1 and CDR2: SGHRS, YFSETQ. The CDR3 extends over 18 amino acids. For the CDR3, the DNA is TGCGCCAGCAGCCGGGTGGGGACAGCTGACTACGCCGACTACGAGCAGTACTTC. It encodes CASSRVGTADYADYEQYF.

This clonotype was found a few times. This sequence joins TRBV5-1 and TRBJ2-5; 11 bases match TRBD1. The CDR3 has 15 residues. V shed 4 bases, J shed 4 bases, and the junction held 6 bases outside the gene matches. Germline loops: CDR1 SGHRS, CDR2 YFSETQ. DNA of the CDR3: TGCGCCAGCAGCCTTGGACAGGGGGCCCGAGAGACCCAGTACTTC. Protein: CASSLGQGARETQYF.

V is TRBV6-5 and J is TRBJ2-7; 10 bases align to TRBD2. The CDR3 contains 15 residues. With 0 bases clipped from V and 3 bases from J, the junction kept 2 bases outside the gene matches. Germline CDR1 is MNHEY and CDR2 is SVGAGI. The CDR3 is CASSYSLAGDYEQYF. For the CDR3, the DNA is TGTGCCAGCAGTTACTCGCTAGCGGGGGACTACGAGCAGTACTTC.

The chain joins TRBV6-5 to TRBJ1-6, with a tentative D call TRBD1 (5 bases). The V gene's germline CDR1 is MNHEY and CDR2 SVGAGI. The CDR3 is 13 amino acids. Trimming pared 4 bases from V and 8 bases from J, leaving 9 bases between. The CDR3 loop reads CASSLTADSPLHF. CDR3 DNA: TGTGCCAGCAGTTTGACAGCGGATTCACCCCTCCACTTT.

The CDR3 region is CASSRVTGIIEAFF. For the CDR3, the DNA is TGCGCCAGCAGCCGAGTGACAGGGATCATTGAAGCTTTCTTT. This chain links TRBV4-1 with TRBJ1-1, with 7 bases fitting TRBD1. The germline V gene has CDR1 MGHRA and CDR2 YSYEKL. Trimming at V came to 4 bases and at J to 7 bases, leaving 9 bases not matched to a gene. The CDR3 has 14 residues.

The rearrangement links TRBV7-2 to TRBJ2-5; 8 bases match TRBD1. Trimming cost V 3 bases and J 5 bases; bases outside gene matches: 8. The V gene's germline CDR1 is SGHTA and CDR2 FQGNSA. The CDR3 has 15 residues. CDR3 bases: TGTGCCAGCAGCTTTGAGTCAGGGGGCAGGGAGACCCAGTACTTC. The encoded protein is CASSFESGGRETQYF.

The chain carries TRBV7-9 and TRBJ2-2; D is possibly TRBD2 (6 bases). This CDR3 has 16 residues. Trimming shortened V by 3 bases and J by 10 bases, and 21 bases separated the two germline ends. From germline, CDR1 is SEHNR and CDR2 FQNEAQ (reference sequence). In nucleotides, the CDR3 is TGTGCCAGCAGCTTTCCCCGGGCGGGGACGAACGTGGAGCTGTTTTTT. It translates to CASSFPRAGTNVELFF.

At least ten counts were recorded for this clonotype. The chain joins TRBV6-2 or TRBV6-3 to TRBJ2-7, with D unresolved. The germline V and J ends were trimmed by 2 bases and 3 bases, with 8 bases remaining between them. This CDR3 is 13 amino acids long. Germline CDR1 and CDR2: MNHEY and SVGEGT. The CDR3 bases are TGTGCCAGCAGTTACGGGTCGAACTACGAGCAGTACTTC. It translates to CASSYGSNYEQYF.

V is TRBV5-4 and J is TRBJ1-2; D gene ambiguous. Trimming removed 0 bases at V and 7 bases at J, with 7 bases between. The V gene's germline CDR1 is SGHNT and CDR2 YYREEE (reference sequence). CDR3 length: 12 residues. The CDR3 DNA follows: TGTGCCAGCAGCTTGGAAAGGGTTGGCTACACCTTC. Amino acids: CASSLERVGYTF.

The chain has TRBV5-5 and TRBJ2-3; D is unclear. Germline V gene lookup returns CDR1 SGHKS and CDR2 YYEKEE (reference sequence). CDR3 size: 14 residues. Trimming took 0 bases from V and 2 from J, leaving 7 bases between them. CDR3 coding DNA: TGTGCCAGCAGCTTGGGGACGGTCACAGATACGCAGTATTTT. Protein product: CASSLGTVTDTQYF.

The chain has TRBV19 and TRBJ2-7; 10 bases map to TRBD2. The CDR3 covers 16 residues. Germline lookup yields CDR1 LNHDA and CDR2 SQIVND (reference sequence). After removal of 6 bases from V and 4 bases from J, the junction contained 12 bases not matched to a gene. The CDR3 DNA reads TGTGCCAGTAGCGGGCTCTCTAGCGGGAGAACATACGAGCAGTACTTC. Residues: CASSGLSSGRTYEQYF.

This clonotype turned up a few times. V is TRBV6-5 and J is TRBJ2-7; D could derive from TRBD1 or TRBD2 (6 bases each). Germline V CDR1 and CDR2: MNHEY, SVGAGI. V lost 10 bases and J 3 bases, leaving 16 bases between the germline ends. This CDR3 contains 13 residues. The CDR3 loop reads CATTEGVDYEQYF. The CDR3 nucleotides are TGTGCCACTACGGAGGGGGTGGACTACGAGCAGTACTTC.

This clonotype was seen more than once but under ten times. The chain couples TRBV7-2 to TRBJ1-6; TRBD1 aligns across 9 bases. After removal of 5 bases from V and 14 bases from J, the junction contained 16 bases not matched to a gene. The CDR3 length is 16 residues. The germline V gene has CDR1 SGHTA and CDR2 FQGNSA. In DNA form, the CDR3 reads TGTGCCAGCAGCCCAACACCGGGACAGGGTTGGAAGACCCTCCACTTT. Translated: CASSPTPGQGWKTLHF.

This clonotype was counted between two and nine times. This sequence joins TRBV7-9 and TRBJ2-1; D not resolved. CDR1 SEHNR and CDR2 FQNEAQ come from the germline V gene (reference sequence). The CDR3 is 13 residues long. V gave up 5 bases and J gave up 8 bases, with 13 bases separating them. The CDR3 loop is CASSQGPPHEQFF. In DNA form, the CDR3 reads TGTGCCAGCAGCCAAGGTCCACCGCATGAGCAGTTCTTC.

The gene calls are TRBV7-9 and TRBJ2-7; 9 bases agree with TRBD2. V lost 2 bases, J lost 7 bases, and 6 bases stayed unmatched. The germline CDR1 and CDR2 sequences are SEHNR and FQNEAQ (reference sequence). This CDR3 spans 14 amino acids. This CDR3 reads CASSLRTSAEEQYF. The CDR3 DNA sequence: TGTGCCAGCAGCTTAAGGACTAGCGCAGAAGAGCAGTACTTC.

This clonotype was counted many times. The gene calls are TRBV7-8 and TRBJ2-7; TRBD2 might be the D (6 bases). In germline, CDR1 is SGHVS, CDR2 FQNEAQ. The CDR3 loop spans 13 amino acids. The ends were cut back, 2 bases at V and 1 base at J, with 6 bases in the middle. The CDR3 coding sequence is TGTGCCAGCAGCTTACGGGAGTCCTACGAGCAGTACTTC. It specifies CASSLRESYEQYF.

This clonotype was seen at least ten times. CDR3 sequence (DNA): TGTGCCAGCACCCCGGGACAGGGCTACGAGCAGTACTTC. Residues: CASTPGQGYEQYF. V usage is TRBV12-3 or TRBV12-4 and J usage is TRBJ2-7; 9 nucleotides align to TRBD1. This CDR3 has 13 amino acids. Trimming removed 7 bases from V and 3 bases from J; junction bases left unmatched: 4.

The chain is built from TRBV19 and TRBJ1-2, with a weak D call TRBD1 (6 bases). Trimming removed 7 bases at V and 5 bases at J, with 20 bases between. Germline assignment: CDR1 LNHDA and CDR2 SQIVND (reference sequence). CDR3 size: 15 residues. CDR3 sequence reads: CASTTGTNGVYGYTF. The DNA for the CDR3 is TGTGCCAGTACCACAGGGACAAACGGGGTTTATGGCTACACCTTC.

This sequence joins TRBV5-1 and TRBJ2-7; D not certain. The CDR3 consists of 12 residues. Germline values: CDR1 SGHRS, CDR2 YFSETQ. The germline V and J ends were trimmed by 9 bases and 3 bases, with 13 bases remaining between them. CDR3 in amino acids: CATSSDGYEQYF. CDR3 nucleotides: TGCGCCACATCCTCGGACGGCTACGAGCAGTACTTC.